This TCR beta chain emerged from a study of Graves' ophthalmopathy and Graves' hyperthyroidism. Study-level information: Peripheral blood was obtained at first diagnosis, ahead of any treatment.

The germline gives CDR1 SEHNR, CDR2 FQNEAQ (reference sequence). The CDR3 runs 15 residues. Trimming at V came to 0 bases and at J to 3 bases, leaving 4 bases not matched to a gene. Study-wide results and limits: A majority of expanded thyroid clonotypes exceeding 0.001 frequency were likewise present in blood. Forecasting of ophthalmopathy progression by the model achieved about 71% sensitivity and around 72% specificity.

Of note for this clonotype: Its antigen is unknown.

Researchers turned away patients with other autoimmune diseases, uncontrolled infections, pregnancy or lactation. CDR3 regions of TCR beta were amplified from RNA transcripts. Second-round multiplex PCR came after a first-round RT-PCR that employed HTBI primers. TCRdb reanalysed the multiplex PCR reads using MiXCR and keeps one entry per CDR3 protein. The sample has hundreds of thousands of distinct CDR3 sequences, about 41% seen once. The V and J genes are TRBV7-9 and TRBJ2-5, with TRBD2 matching over 7 bases. Material for sequencing was peripheral blood. This TCR was recovered from an adult man with Graves' ophthalmopathy. CDR3 nucleotide sequence: TGTGCCAGCAGCTTAGCGGCCGGGAGGAAAGAGACCCAGTACTTC. This encodes CASSLAAGRKETQYF.